A selection of T cell receptor beta chains follows, all from one sample in a study of T cell responses to AZD1222 COVID-19 vaccine. Here immunoSEQ multiplex PCR was the method, and the copy in TCRdb shows in-frame clones only, minus some. In the table there are approximately 150,000 clones, over 80% of which are singletons. Here the sequenced sample was peripheral blood, taken on day 0 of AZD1222 vaccination. The receptors derive from an adult in good health. CDR3s include the opening cysteine and the closing phenylalanine or tryptophan. A D gene is named only where the DNA matches it firmly. Not all rows give a size; the values are once, few, many and, for expanded clones, a class.

CDR3nt	CDR3aa	abundance	d_gene	v_gene	j_gene
TGTGCCAGCAGTTACTTACGGGGGGGAAGATACAATGAGCAGTTCTTC	CASSYLRGGRYNEQFF	.	TRBD2	TRBV6-5	TRBJ2-1
TGTGCCAGCAGTCCCACCCTCTATGGCTACACCTTC	CASSPTLYGYTF	.	.	TRBV9	TRBJ1-2
TGTGCCTGGACCCGACCGTTCGAGTATGAAAAACTGTTTTTT	CAWTRPFEYEKLFF	.	.	TRBV30	TRBJ1-4
TGTGCCTGGAGTGAAGGTGCCTACGAGCAGTACTTC	CAWSEGAYEQYF	.	.	TRBV30	TRBJ2-7
TGTGCCAGCAGCTTCCAGGGGGCGTGGACTGAAGCTTTCTTT	CASSFQGAWTEAFF	.	TRBD1	TRBV3-1/TRBV3-2	TRBJ1-1
TGTGCCAGCAGCGAACAGAAGCTACAGCAGTTCTTC	CASSEQKLQQFF	.	.	TRBV2	TRBJ2-1
TGTGCCAGCAGCTTTACAGGGTCTAGGGGTGAAAAACTGTTTTTT	CASSFTGSRGEKLFF	few	.	TRBV11-2	TRBJ1-4
TGTGCCAGCAGCTTAAGGCTCGGGCAGGGGAGAAAAAATCAGCCCCAGCATTTT	CASSLRLGQGRKNQPQHF	once	.	TRBV7-8	TRBJ1-5
TGTGCCAGCAGCGCCAGTGAGGAGACGGGGTATGGCTACACCTTC	CASSASEETGYGYTF	.	.	TRBV5-6	TRBJ1-2
TGTGCCACCAGGGGGAGCAATCAGCCCCAGCATTTT	CATRGSNQPQHF	once	.	TRBV24-1	TRBJ1-5
TGTGCCATCAGGGGGGGGTCCCCCGCCGAGCAGTACTTC	CAIRGGSPAEQYF	.	TRBD2	TRBV10-3	TRBJ2-7
TGTGCCAGCAGTGAGAGGTGGGGGAACACTGAAGCTTTCTTT	CASSERWGNTEAFF	.	.	TRBV2	TRBJ1-1
TGTGCCAGCAGTGAATATTTCGAGGGTGTTGGCTATGGCTACACCTTC	CASSEYFEGVGYGYTF	.	.	TRBV25-1	TRBJ1-2
TGCAGTGGTGAGGACCAAGAGACCCAGTACTTC	CSGEDQETQYF	.	.	TRBV20-1	TRBJ2-5
TGCGCCATGGACAGACAAGAGACCCAGTACTTC	CAMDRQETQYF	.	.	TRBV5-1	TRBJ2-5
TGTGCCAGCAGCCAAGATGTGGGGAATAGCAATCAGCCCCAGCATTTT	CASSQDVGNSNQPQHF	.	.	TRBV3-1/TRBV3-2	TRBJ1-5
TGTGCCAGCAGCTCAAACCTAGCGGGAGGCCCTTACAATGAGCAGTTCTTC	CASSSNLAGGPYNEQFF	.	TRBD2	TRBV5-6	TRBJ2-1
TGTGCCTGGAGTACCCCTCCCTACAGGGTCTGGCGGTACCCCATATATTTT	CAWSTPPYRVWRYPIYF	once	.	TRBV30	TRBJ1-3
TGTGCCAGCAGCTTAGGGGCAGGTCAGCCCCAGCATTTT	CASSLGAGQPQHF	.	.	TRBV7-3	TRBJ1-5
TGTGCCACCAGCGGGCCGGGACAGCAAGAGACCCAGTACTTC	CATSGPGQQETQYF	.	TRBD1	TRBV15	TRBJ2-5
TGTGCCAGCTCACCTTTCCGGGACCCTAAAAAACTAGCGGGAGCCTCACTCTACGAGCAGTACTTC	CASSPFRDPKKLAGASLYEQYF	.	TRBD2	TRBV18	TRBJ2-7
TGTGCCAGCAGTCCTAGCGGGAGTTCCTACAATGAGCAGTTCTTC	CASSPSGSSYNEQFF	.	TRBD2	TRBV28	TRBJ2-1
TGTGCCAGCAGTTTAGACCCGCGAGGGCAGCCCCAGCATTTT	CASSLDPRGQPQHF	once	.	TRBV28	TRBJ1-5
TGCGCCAGCAGCCAAGCCGACAGGGGATCCAATTCACCCCTCCACTTT	CASSQADRGSNSPLHF	.	TRBD1	TRBV4-1	TRBJ1-6
TGTGCCAGCAGCCAATCTGGTATCTCTGGAAACACCATATATTTT	CASSQSGISGNTIYF	.	.	TRBV3-1/TRBV3-2	TRBJ1-3
TGCAGTGCTAGTCTTTCGCCAGCCTATGGCTACACCTTC	CSASLSPAYGYTF	.	.	TRBV20-1	TRBJ1-2
TGTGCCAGCAGTCATGACAATAGCAATCAGCCCCAGCATTTT	CASSHDNSNQPQHF	.	.	TRBV6-2/TRBV6-3	TRBJ1-5
TGTGCCAGCAGCCTCACAGGCATCGTGGGAAACACCATATATTTT	CASSLTGIVGNTIYF	.	.	TRBV9	TRBJ1-3
TGTGCCAGCAGCCTCAGTGTAGGGACAGGGGGTTACGAGCAGTACTTC	CASSLSVGTGGYEQYF	few	TRBD1	TRBV7-9	TRBJ2-7
TGTGCCAGTAGCCGGACAAGTGGTACCTACGAGCAGTACTTC	CASSRTSGTYEQYF	.	.	TRBV19	TRBJ2-7
TGTGCCAGTAGTATCGGAAGGGTGAGCAATCAGCCCCAGCATTTT	CASSIGRVSNQPQHF	.	.	TRBV19	TRBJ1-5
TGTGCCAGTAGCCGACAGGACACGAACTATGGCTACACCTTC	CASSRQDTNYGYTF	.	.	TRBV19	TRBJ1-2